The 17 T cell receptor beta chains given below trace back to one sample, sequenced in a study of blood T cell repertoires in COVID-19. Produced via immunoSEQ multiplex PCR; TCRdb's table is partial and in-frame only. The sample lists fewer than 85,000 clones; about 80% were seen once. Source material: peripheral blood. These receptors were collected from a human donor in a cohort sampled during active COVID-19.

J is TRBJ2-3 and V is TRBV4-2; a possible D gene is TRBD1 (6 bases). This CDR3 spans 15 amino acids. V was trimmed by 0 bases and J by 4 bases, leaving 11 bases between them. Germline CDR1 LGHNA, CDR2 YNFKEQ. The CDR3 bases are TGTGCCAGCAGCCAAGATGGGGGCAACTCAGATACGCAGTATTTT. This sequence encodes CASSQDGGNSDTQYF.

The genes are TRBV2 and TRBJ1-5, with a possible D match to TRBD1 (6 bases). The germline V and J ends were trimmed by 3 bases and 5 bases, with 17 bases remaining between them. Germline V lookup: CDR1 SNHLY, CDR2 FYNNEI. The CDR3 sequence is 16 residues long. CDR3 amino acids: CASSEGGGLGYQPQHF. DNA of the CDR3: TGTGCCAGCAGTGAGGGGGGGGGCCTCGGATATCAGCCCCAGCATTTT.

This clone was seen just once. This chain uses TRBV5-8 with TRBJ2-2; maybe TRBD2 (6 bases). Per germline, CDR1 SGHTS and CDR2 YDEGEE. Trimming cost V 2 bases and J 5 bases, with 7 bases left between them. The length of the CDR3 is 13 residues. The CDR3 sequence: CASSFGGTGELFF. DNA of the CDR3: TGTGCCAGCAGCTTCGGGGGAACCGGGGAGCTGTTTTTT.

This clone was detected a few times. The CDR3: CASSQGRVWKETQYF. In DNA form, the CDR3 reads TGTGCCAGCAGTCAGGGGAGGGTTTGGAAAGAGACCCAGTACTTC. This chain joins TRBV7-7 and TRBJ2-5, with D perhaps matching TRBD2 (7 bases). The CDR3 consists of 15 residues. The V gene's germline CDR1 is SSHAT and CDR2 FNYEAQ (reference sequence). Trimming shortened V by 6 bases and J by 3 bases, and 17 bases separated the two germline ends.

The rearrangement uses TRBV18 and TRBJ2-6; no clear D gene. CDR1 is KGHSH and CDR2 is LQKENI in the germline V gene. V gave up 3 bases and J gave up 12 bases, with 18 bases separating them. The CDR3 loop spans 15 amino acids. The CDR3, as DNA: TGTGCCAGCTCACCTGCTCAATGGGTTTCGGGCGTCCTGACTTTC. It encodes CASSPAQWVSGVLTF.

The J gene is TRBJ2-1, the V gene TRBV4-1; D uncertain. Trimming took off 0 bases at V and 3 bases at J, with 6 bases between the two ends. This CDR3 has 14 amino acids. CDR1 is MGHRA, CDR2 YSYEKL, per germline. The CDR3 sequence is CASSQEVLYNEQFF. CDR3 in DNA: TGCGCCAGCAGCCAAGAGGTACTCTACAATGAGCAGTTCTTC.

The rearrangement links TRBV24-1 to TRBJ1-2; 8 positions agree with TRBD1. The germline CDR1 and CDR2 sequences are KGHDR and SFDVKD. The ends lost 3 bases at V and 7 bases at J; junction bases unmatched: 15. The CDR3 spans 17 residues. Here the CDR3 reads CATSDPDAGTGRVGYTF. The CDR3 coding sequence is TGTGCCACCAGTGATCCTGATGCCGGGACAGGCCGCGTTGGCTACACCTTC.

The genes are TRBV19 and TRBJ2-3; D perhaps matches TRBD1 (6 bases). In germline, CDR1 is LNHDA, CDR2 SQIVND (reference sequence). The CDR3 extends over 14 amino acids. V dropped 4 bases and J dropped 3 bases, with 11 bases sitting between them. CDR3 nucleotide sequence: TGTGCCAGTAGTAGAACAGGGTCTACAGATACGCAGTATTTT. It translates to CASSRTGSTDTQYF.

The CDR3 loop is CASSGAGYNEQFF. DNA of the CDR3: TGTGCCAGCAGCGGAGCCGGGTACAATGAGCAGTTCTTC. V is TRBV9 and J is TRBJ2-1; D is unclear. Per germline, CDR1 SGDLS and CDR2 YYNGEE. The V gene lost 3 bases and the J gene lost 4 bases, with 8 bases spanning the gap. This CDR3 is built from 13 residues.

This chain links TRBV6-5 with TRBJ1-4; D not resolved. Trimming cost V 6 bases and J 5 bases, with 10 bases left between them. The germline V gene encodes CDR1 MNHEY and CDR2 SVGAGI. This CDR3 region has 13 residues. In nucleotides, the CDR3 is TGTGCCAGCAGGGGCAGCACAAATGAAAAACTGTTTTTT. Encoded protein: CASRGSTNEKLFF.

The sample holds a few counts of this clone. V usage is TRBV12-5 and J usage is TRBJ2-7; 8 positions agree with TRBD1. This CDR3 is 12 amino acids long. CDR1 is LGHNT, CDR2 FRNRAP, per germline. J lost 4 bases, V lost 6 bases, and 2 bases had no gene match. The CDR3 DNA follows: TGTGCTAGTGGGGACAGGGCTTACGAGCAGTACTTC. It translates to CASGDRAYEQYF.

This clone was counted between two and nine times. This sequence joins TRBV3-1 (or the pseudogene TRBV3-2) and TRBJ2-3, with 9 bases aligning to TRBD1. This CDR3 has 14 residues. CDR1 and CDR2 from the germline V gene are LGHDT and YNNKEL (reference sequence). V lost 3 bases and J lost 6; bases outside the gene matches: 4. CDR3 coding DNA: TGTGCCAGCAGCCACCGGGACAGGGCGGATACGCAGTATTTT. Its translation is CASSHRDRADTQYF.

V gene TRBV27 combines with J gene TRBJ2-2, with 7 bases aligning to TRBD1. Germline V gene sequence: CDR1 MNHEY, CDR2 SMNVEV (reference sequence). Trimming at V came to 6 bases and at J to 2 bases, leaving 9 bases not matched to a gene. This CDR3 spans 16 amino acids. In DNA, the CDR3 is TGTGCCAGCAGCCGGCCGGGACAGATAAACACCGGGGAGCTGTTTTTT. Translation gives CASSRPGQINTGELFF.

This clone was seen just once. V and J are TRBV6-5 and TRBJ1-1; weak D call: TRBD1 (5 bases). V was trimmed by 7 bases and J by 7 bases, leaving 16 bases between them. CDR1 and CDR2 (germline): MNHEY, SVGAGI. The CDR3 spans 13 residues. The DNA for the CDR3 is TGTGCCAGCACCCCCTTCTGGGGCGATGAAGCTTTCTTT. Protein: CASTPFWGDEAFF.

The chain uses TRBV11-1 and TRBJ2-2; D is unclear. This CDR3 spans 13 amino acids. The germline gives CDR1 SGHAT, CDR2 FQDESV (reference sequence). Deletions cut 6 bases from V and 4 bases from J, with 9 bases between. The CDR3 DNA sequence: TGTGCCAGCAGGGCAGAACGCACCGGGGAGCTGTTTTTT. Translation gives CASRAERTGELFF.

The chain has TRBV9 and TRBJ1-2, with 12 bases matching TRBD1. The V gene's germline CDR1 is SGDLS and CDR2 YYNGEE. The ends lost 3 bases at V and 7 bases at J; junction bases unmatched: 13. This CDR3 has 17 residues. In DNA, the CDR3 is TGTGCCAGCAGCGCCCGGGGACAGGGGGCGCTTTTCGGTGGCTACACCTTC. It yields the protein CASSARGQGALFGGYTF. Combining the CDR3 with reference TRBV9 and TRBJ1-2 gives the whole variable domain DSGVTQTPKHLITATGQRVTLRCSPRSGDLSVYWYQQSLDQGLQFLIQYYNGEERAKGNILERFSAQQFPDLHSELNLSSLELGDSALYFCASSARGQGALFGGYTFGSGTRLTVV.

This rearrangement joins TRBV4-2 to TRBJ1-4; 10 bases are a match to TRBD1. CDR1 and CDR2 (germline): LGHNA, YNFKEQ. Trimming cost V 4 bases and J 5 bases; bases outside gene matches: 1. There are 14 residues in the CDR3. In DNA form, the CDR3 reads TGTGCCAGCAGCCCGGGACAGGGGAATGAAAAACTGTTTTTT. Its protein product is CASSPGQGNEKLFF.